The 22 T cell receptor beta chains below all came from one sample that was sequenced in a study of CD8+CD57+ T cells in acquired aplastic anemia. Flow cytometry had shown expanded CD8+CD57+ cells in the patients chosen for sequencing. Investigators profiled TCR beta VDJ and CDR3 from genomic DNA template. MiXCR, applied by TCRdb to the reads, yields one record per CDR3 protein. The data contain fewer than 200,000 distinct CDR3 sequences, around half of them singletons. Sequenced: sorted CD4+, CD8+, or CD8+CD57+ T cells (not recorded which) from PBMCs. These receptors originate from a human donor with aplastic anemia.

In this sample, this clonotype turned up many times. CDR3 coding DNA: TGTGCCAGCATTCGACAGGGGGCCAGGCTAGCGGGAGCCGAGCAGTACTTC. Translation: CASIRQGARLAGAEQYF. The chain couples TRBV2 to TRBJ2-7; either TRBD1 or TRBD2 may fit D (10 bases each). Trimming left V 7 bases short and J 6 bases short, with 28 bases between. Germline values: CDR1 SNHLY, CDR2 FYNNEI. This CDR3 has 17 amino acids.

The V gene is TRBV7-9, the J gene TRBJ2-2; D may be TRBD1 (5 bases). Germline V lookup: CDR1 SEHNR, CDR2 FQNEAQ (reference sequence). The V end lost 7 bases, the J end lost 1 base, and 13 bases lay between the germline ends. The CDR3 runs 15 residues. In DNA form, the CDR3 reads TGTGCCAGCACCGATATGGACAAGAACACCGGGGAGCTGTTTTTT. Translation: CASTDMDKNTGELFF.

The rearrangement links TRBV10-3 to TRBJ2-2, with no clear D. The V and J ends lost 8 bases and 4 bases respectively, with 2 bases between them. The CDR3 contains 10 residues. Germline V gene lookup returns CDR1 ENHRY and CDR2 SYGVKD. CDR3 loop: CAIGTGELFF. CDR3 coding DNA: TGTGCCATCGGCACCGGGGAGCTGTTTTTT.

This chain joins TRBV10-3 and TRBJ1-1; 11 bases are a match to TRBD1. Germline CDR1 and CDR2: ENHRY and SYGVKD. V trimming: 4 bases; J trimming: 2 bases; junction bases outside the gene matches: 0. The CDR3 totals 14 residues. CDR3 DNA sequence: TGTGCCATCAGTGGGACAGGGGGCAACACTGAAGCTTTCTTT. It encodes CAISGTGGNTEAFF.

This clonotype was recorded at least ten times. This chain joins TRBV20-1 and TRBJ2-3; TRBD2 is a possible D gene (6 bases). The CDR3 runs 15 residues. Trimming left V 4 bases short and J 5 bases short, with 19 bases between. Germline values: CDR1 DFQATT, CDR2 SNEGSKA (reference sequence). CDR3 sequence: CSAISIAAPGDTQYF. The CDR3, as DNA: TGCAGTGCTATATCCATAGCGGCCCCCGGAGATACGCAGTATTTT.

As regards this clonotype: At one of its ends the junction is not consistent with the germline gene, which may arise from a read error. The chain links TRBV10-3 to TRBJ2-5; D may be TRBD2 (5 bases). The germline V gene has CDR1 ENHRY and CDR2 SYGVKD. The CDR3 has 15 residues. This chain's CDR3 is CAVSESSSAQEAQYF. In DNA, the CDR3 is TGTGCCGTCAGTGAGTCGAGTAGCGCACAAGAGGCCCAGTACTTC.

CDR3 sequence reads: CASSHPSSGNQPQHF. Here the CDR3 DNA reads TGTGCCAGCAGTCACCCTAGTAGCGGGAATCAGCCCCAGCATTTT. This chain joins TRBV12-3 or TRBV12-4 and TRBJ1-5; D remains unclear. CDR3 length: 15 amino acids. Trimming pared 5 bases from V and 4 bases from J, leaving 15 bases between.

The chain carries TRBV7-9 and TRBJ1-2; tentative D call: TRBD1 (5 bases). Germline values: CDR1 SEHNR, CDR2 FQNEAQ (reference sequence). The V gene lost 8 bases and the J gene lost 6 bases, with 13 bases spanning the gap. The length of the CDR3 is 12 residues. CDR3 sequence: CASARGFHGYTF. Written as DNA, the CDR3 is TGTGCCAGCGCCCGGGGGTTCCATGGCTACACCTTC.

In its sample, this clonotype was seen many times. The rearrangement links TRBV10-3 to TRBJ2-3; 8 positions match TRBD2. This CDR3 has 16 residues. The ends lost 4 bases at V and 4 bases at J; junction bases unmatched: 10. Germline values: CDR1 ENHRY, CDR2 SYGVKD. The CDR3 protein is CAISVGSGTGADTQYF. In DNA form, the CDR3 reads TGTGCCATCAGTGTAGGTAGCGGGACGGGGGCAGATACGCAGTATTTT.

This clonotype was detected many times. The chain links TRBV7-6 to TRBJ2-2, with 9 bases aligning to TRBD1. Germline V gene data show CDR1 as SGHVS and CDR2 as FNYEAQ. The CDR3 is 15 amino acids. The V gene end was trimmed by 4 bases and the J gene end by 7 bases; junction bases not matched to a gene: 7. The CDR3 protein is CASSSGQGSHGELFF. In DNA form, the CDR3 reads TGTGCCAGCAGCTCGGGACAGGGATCGCACGGGGAGCTGTTTTTT.

The J gene is TRBJ1-6, the V gene TRBV10-3; TRBD1 agrees at 11 bases. V gave up 3 bases and J gave up 10 bases; unmatched junction bases: 11. Germline V gene sequence: CDR1 ENHRY, CDR2 SYGVKD. The CDR3 contains 17 residues. Here the CDR3 DNA reads TGTGCCATCAGTGACCTAGGGGGGGACAGGGGGGGGTCACCCCTCCACTTT. Translating it yields CAISDLGGDRGGSPLHF.

DNA for the CDR3: TGTGCCACGAACGGGGGACGGTCAGATACGCAGTATTTT. This gives the protein CATNGGRSDTQYF. The chain uses TRBV24-1 and TRBJ2-3; possibly TRBD2 for D (6 bases). The ends were cut back, 10 bases at V and 4 bases at J, with 14 bases in the middle. This CDR3 contains 13 residues. Per the germline V gene, CDR1 is KGHDR and CDR2 is SFDVKD.

Many counts were recorded for this clonotype. The chain joins TRBV7-2 to TRBJ2-3, with D uncertain. Trimming pared 1 base from V and 2 bases from J, leaving 10 bases between. Germline V gives CDR1 SGHTA, CDR2 FQGNSA. The CDR3 has 15 amino acids. Here the CDR3 reads CASSLESIATDTQYF. CDR3 bases: TGTGCCAGCAGCTTAGAATCGATCGCCACAGATACGCAGTATTTT.

The CDR3 loop reads CASSSLSAAEAFF. DNA for the CDR3: TGTGCCAGCAGTTCCCTATCTGCGGCTGAAGCTTTCTTT. This rearrangement joins TRBV7-2 to TRBJ1-1; D uncertain. Between the trimmed V and J ends, which lost 6 bases and 6 bases, there was a span of 14 bases. The CDR3 is made up of 13 amino acids. Germline loops: CDR1 SGHTA, CDR2 FQGNSA.

This chain joins TRBV5-1 and TRBJ1-2, with 11 bases that match TRBD1. CDR1 and CDR2 (germline): SGHRS, YFSETQ. The CDR3 loop spans 15 amino acids. V lost 5 bases and J lost 1; bases outside the gene matches: 4. CDR3 sequence reads: CASSSGTGGNYGYTF. Here the CDR3 DNA reads TGCGCCAGCAGTTCCGGGACAGGGGGTAACTATGGCTACACCTTC.

The CDR3 reads CASSPLAGVLDEQFF. CDR3 nucleotides: TGTGCCAGCAGCCCTCTAGCGGGAGTCCTCGATGAGCAGTTCTTC. The rearrangement uses TRBV14 and TRBJ2-1; 10 nucleotides agree with TRBD2. V lost 4 bases and J lost 8; bases outside the gene matches: 8. Germline CDR1 is SGHDN and CDR2 is FVKESK. CDR3 length equals 15 residues.

This sequence joins TRBV7-9 and TRBJ2-7; the D is unclear. This CDR3 has 13 amino acids. Trimming removed 1 base at V and 4 bases at J, with 8 bases between. The germline gives CDR1 SEHNR, CDR2 FQNEAQ (reference sequence). CDR3: CASSLDYGYEQYF. CDR3 DNA: TGTGCCAGCAGCTTAGATTATGGGTACGAGCAGTACTTC.

This rearrangement joins TRBV24-1 to TRBJ2-6; D uncertain. The germline V and J ends were trimmed by 6 bases and 9 bases, with 17 bases remaining between them. The V gene's germline CDR1 is KGHDR and CDR2 SFDVKD. The CDR3 sequence is 15 residues long. The CDR3 loop reads CATSFPITGVNVLTF. As DNA, the CDR3 is TGTGCCACCAGTTTTCCCATAACCGGAGTCAACGTCCTGACTTTC.

Only one count was recorded for this clonotype. V gene TRBV9 combines with J gene TRBJ1-2; 9 bases align to TRBD1. The germline V gene encodes CDR1 SGDLS and CDR2 YYNGEE. Germline trimming cut 3 bases from V and 0 bases from J; bases unmatched to any gene: 0. This CDR3 contains 14 residues. CDR3 loop: CASSGTGANYGYTF. DNA of the CDR3: TGTGCCAGCAGCGGGACAGGGGCTAACTATGGCTACACCTTC.

This clonotype has only a few counts. The genes are TRBV6-2 or TRBV6-3 and TRBJ1-5; D perhaps matches TRBD1 (6 bases). This CDR3 comprises 18 residues. Germline CDR1 is MNHEY and CDR2 is SVGEGT. Between the trimmed V and J ends, which lost 0 bases and 0 bases, there was a span of 15 bases. The CDR3 coding sequence is TGTGCCAGCAGTTACTCGATTTTGGACAGAGATAGCAATCAGCCCCAGCATTTT. Translation: CASSYSILDRDSNQPQHF.

The chain has TRBV28 and TRBJ2-6; D is unclear. The V and J ends lost 7 bases and 1 base respectively, with 5 bases between them. Germline V CDR1 and CDR2: MDHEN, SYDVKM. The length of the CDR3 is 13 residues. CDR3 coding DNA: TGTGCCAGCACCCTTTCTGGGGCCAACGTCCTGACTTTC. Translating gives CASTLSGANVLTF.

This clonotype was recorded once. The conserved final phenylalanine or tryptophan is absent from the CDR3, which likely points to a read error. V is TRBV24-1 and J is TRBJ2-3, with 11 bases lining up with TRBD1. CDR1 and CDR2 (germline): KGHDR, SFDVKD. The length of the CDR3 is 16 residues. With 4 bases clipped from V and 5 bases from J, the junction kept 7 bases outside the gene matches. The CDR3 is CATSDCGQGARDTQYL. The CDR3 nucleotides read TGTGCCACCAGTGACTGTGGACAGGGGGCGCGAGATACGCAGTATCTT.